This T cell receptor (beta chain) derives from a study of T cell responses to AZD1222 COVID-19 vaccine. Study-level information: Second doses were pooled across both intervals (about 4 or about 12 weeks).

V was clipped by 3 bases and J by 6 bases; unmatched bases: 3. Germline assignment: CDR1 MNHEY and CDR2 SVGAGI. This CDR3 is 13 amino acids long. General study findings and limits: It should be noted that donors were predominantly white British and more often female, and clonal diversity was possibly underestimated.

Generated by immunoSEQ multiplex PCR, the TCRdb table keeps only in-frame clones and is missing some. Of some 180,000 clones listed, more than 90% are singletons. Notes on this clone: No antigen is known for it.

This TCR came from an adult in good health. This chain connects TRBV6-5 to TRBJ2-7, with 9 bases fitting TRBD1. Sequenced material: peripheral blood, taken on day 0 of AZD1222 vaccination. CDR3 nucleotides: TGTGCCAGCAGTTATTCGGACAGGGGCGAGCAGTACTTC. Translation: CASSYSDRGEQYF.